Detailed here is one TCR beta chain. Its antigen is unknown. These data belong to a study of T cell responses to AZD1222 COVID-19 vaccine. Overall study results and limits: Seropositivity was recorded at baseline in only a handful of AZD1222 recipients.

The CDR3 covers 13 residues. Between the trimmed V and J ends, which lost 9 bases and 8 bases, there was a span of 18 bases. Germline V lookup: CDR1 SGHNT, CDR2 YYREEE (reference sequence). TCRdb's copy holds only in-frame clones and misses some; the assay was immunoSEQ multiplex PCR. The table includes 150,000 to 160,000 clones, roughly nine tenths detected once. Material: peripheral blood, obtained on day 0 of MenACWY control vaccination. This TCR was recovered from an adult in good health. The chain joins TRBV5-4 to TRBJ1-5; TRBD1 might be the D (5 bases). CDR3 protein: CATPEGTGKPQHF. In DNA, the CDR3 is TGTGCCACGCCGGAGGGGACCGGGAAGCCCCAGCATTTT.